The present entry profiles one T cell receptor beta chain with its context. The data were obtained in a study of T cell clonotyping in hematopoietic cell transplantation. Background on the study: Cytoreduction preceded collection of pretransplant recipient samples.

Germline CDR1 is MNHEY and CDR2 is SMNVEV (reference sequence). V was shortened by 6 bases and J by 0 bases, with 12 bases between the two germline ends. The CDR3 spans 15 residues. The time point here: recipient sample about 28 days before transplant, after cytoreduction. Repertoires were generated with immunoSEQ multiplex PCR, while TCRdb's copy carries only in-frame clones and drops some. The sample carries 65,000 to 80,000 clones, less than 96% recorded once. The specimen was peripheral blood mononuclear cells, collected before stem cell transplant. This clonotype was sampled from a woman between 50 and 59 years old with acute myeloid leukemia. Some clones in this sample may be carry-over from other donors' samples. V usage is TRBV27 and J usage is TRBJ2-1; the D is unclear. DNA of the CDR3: TGTGCCAGCAGGAGCGACTCACACTCCTACAATGAGCAGTTCTTC. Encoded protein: CASRSDSHSYNEQFF.